These 30 T cell receptor beta chains came from one sample sequenced in a study of T cells in Graves' hyperthyroidism and ophthalmopathy (dated by TCRdb to between 2018 and 2021). Library preparation employed multiplex PCR. The sequencing machine was an Illumina HiSeq 2000. Amplification of TCR beta CDR3 regions was carried out from RNA transcripts. The first round of RT-PCR for the TCR CDR3 was performed with the HTBI primer set and the Qiagen OneStep RT-PCR kit. The public reads were reprocessed in TCRdb via fastp at Q25 and MiXCR, keeping in-frame beta chains. When rows share a CDR3 protein, they turn into one entry using the most common DNA and genes. This sample holds roughly 570,000 distinct CDR3 sequences; just over 45% were observed only once. About 8.3% of the sample rests with the top ten. The sequencing input was peripheral blood or thyroid tissue (not recorded which). Receptors were obtained from a woman under 30 with Graves' hyperthyroidism.

The V call is TRBV25-1, the J call TRBJ1-5; D is unclear. The germline gives CDR1 MGHDK, CDR2 SYGVNS. The length of the CDR3 is 16 residues. Trimming left V 4 bases short and J 1 base short, with 14 bases between. CDR3 DNA: TGTGCCAGCAGTGCTAATCCACCGGCCAGCAATCAGCCCCAGCATTTT. It codes for CASSANPPASNQPQHF. The full variable domain, completed using reference TRBV25-1 and TRBJ1-5, is EADIYQTPRYLVIGTGKKITLECSQTMGHDKMYWYQQDPGMELHLIHYSYGVNSTEKGDLSSESTVSRIRTEHFPLTLESARPSHTSQYLCASSANPPASNQPQHFGDGTRLSIL.

This clonotype was counted ten times or more. The gene calls are TRBV12-3 or TRBV12-4 and TRBJ1-2, with D uncertain. The CDR3 has 12 amino acids. The V gene lost 6 bases and the J gene lost 3 bases, with 8 bases spanning the gap. The CDR3 region has the DNA TGTGCCAGCAGCCGTGGAGACTATGGCTACACCTTC. Translated: CASSRGDYGYTF.

The sample holds a few counts of this clonotype. The chain uses TRBV24-1 and TRBJ2-3; D is ambiguous. The V gene lost 9 bases and the J gene lost 6 bases, with 15 bases spanning the gap. This CDR3 has 13 amino acids. The germline V gene has CDR1 KGHDR and CDR2 SFDVKD. CDR3 sequence reads: CATGALQSDTQYF. Here the CDR3 DNA reads TGTGCCACCGGCGCCCTACAGTCGGATACGCAGTATTTT.

This clonotype has ten or more counts. CDR3 residues: CSASSWAGGSYGYTF. The CDR3 bases are TGCAGTGCTAGTAGTTGGGCAGGGGGCAGCTATGGCTACACCTTC. The rearrangement joins TRBV20-1 to TRBJ1-2; 8 nucleotides line up with TRBD1. This CDR3 has 15 residues. Germline CDR1 reads DFQATT; CDR2 reads SNEGSKA (reference sequence). Unmatched junction bases numbered 10, after V lost 3 bases and J lost 4 bases.

At least ten counts were recorded for this clonotype. V is TRBV24-1 and J is TRBJ2-7; TRBD2 agrees at 8 bases. V was pared by 3 bases and J by 4 bases, with 10 bases of the junction left unmatched. The CDR3 has 16 residues. The V gene's germline CDR1 is KGHDR and CDR2 SFDVKD. The CDR3 reads CATSDRTGTRSYEQYF. CDR3 DNA sequence: TGTGCCACCAGTGATCGGACCGGGACTAGGAGTTACGAGCAGTACTTC.

V is TRBV7-2 and J is TRBJ2-2; no firm D call. This CDR3 has 13 residues. V dropped 0 bases and J dropped 7 bases, with 6 bases sitting between them. Germline-derived CDR1 and CDR2 are SGHTA and FQGNSA. CDR3 nucleotides: TGTGCCAGCAGCTTAGCGCTAATCGGGGAGCTGTTTTTT. It specifies CASSLALIGELFF.

The chain couples TRBV20-1 to TRBJ2-3, with 8 bases identical to TRBD2. CDR1 and CDR2 (germline): DFQATT, SNEGSKA (reference sequence). V was clipped by 7 bases and J by 4 bases; unmatched bases: 10. The CDR3 length is 14 residues. The CDR3: CSVEWRGEADTQYF. In DNA, the CDR3 is TGCAGTGTTGAGTGGCGGGGGGAGGCAGATACGCAGTATTTT.

Concerning this clonotype itself: One base away lies a much larger clone, so this may be a sequencing read error. The V and J genes are TRBV10-3 and TRBJ1-6; D possibly corresponds to TRBD1 (5 bases). V was cut by 11 bases and J by 3 bases, with 14 bases left in between. Germline CDR1 reads ENHRY; CDR2 reads SYGVKD. The CDR3 has 14 amino acids. DNA for the CDR3: TGTGCCTCAACTAAGGGGCTCTATAATTCACCCCTCCACTTT. This encodes CASTKGLYNSPLHF.

This clonotype has a count of ten or more. This chain joins TRBV19 and TRBJ2-7; 8 bases are a match to TRBD2. This CDR3 contains 13 residues. The V segment lost 6 bases and the J segment 4 bases; nucleotides outside the gene matches: 5. Germline loops: CDR1 LNHDA, CDR2 SQIVND (reference sequence). The CDR3 spells CASRGLDEYEQYF. Here the CDR3 DNA reads TGTGCCAGTAGGGGACTAGACGAGTACGAGCAGTACTTC. Looking up the rest from reference TRBV19 and TRBJ2-7 gives the full variable domain: DGGITQSPKYLFRKEGQNVTLSCEQNLNHDAMYWYRQDPGQGLRLIYYSQIVNDFQKGDIAEGYSVSREKKESFPLTVTSAQKNPTAFYLCASRGLDEYEQYFGPGTRLTVT.

This clonotype appeared many times. CDR3 sequence (DNA): TGTGCCAGCAGCGCCCTCCCCGGGGAGCTGTTTTTT. Its translation is CASSALPGELFF. This rearrangement joins TRBV9 to TRBJ2-2, with D hard to call. V lost 3 bases and J 6 bases, leaving 6 bases between the germline ends. CDR1 is SGDLS, CDR2 YYNGEE, per germline. The CDR3 is made up of 12 amino acids.

This chain connects TRBV7-6 to TRBJ2-1, with D perhaps TRBD1 (5 bases). V lost 1 base, J lost 9 bases, and 16 bases lay in between. The germline CDR1 and CDR2 sequences are SGHVS and FNYEAQ. The CDR3 is 15 amino acids. In DNA form, the CDR3 reads TGTGCCAGCAGCTTAGTTGGGGCCCCGCCACTTGAGCAGTTCTTC. This codes for CASSLVGAPPLEQFF.

This clonotype has a count of ten or more. The chain is built from TRBV5-6 and TRBJ2-5; D is unclear. V was clipped by 0 bases and J by 10 bases, with 13 bases between them. There are 13 residues in the CDR3. Germline lookup yields CDR1 SGHDT and CDR2 YYEEEE. The chain's CDR3 is CASSLAIKGYQYF. DNA for the CDR3: TGTGCCAGCAGCTTGGCCATAAAAGGGTACCAGTACTTC.

This clonotype was counted at least ten times. The chain couples TRBV5-1 to TRBJ2-7, with 12 bases matching TRBD2. The CDR3 is 14 amino acids. J gave up 4 bases and V 6 bases, and 5 bases lay outside the gene matches. Germline CDR1 is SGHRS and CDR2 is YFSETQ. CDR3 protein: CASTLTSGSYEQYF. The CDR3 DNA is TGCGCCAGCACCCTGACTAGCGGGAGTTACGAGCAGTACTTC.

Concerning this clonotype: Germline and junction disagree at one end, which may indicate a read error. DNA for the CDR3: TGCGCCAGCAGCCCGATCCCAGGGGAAAAACTGTTTTTT. Its translation is CASSPIPGEKLFF. The chain links TRBV7-9 to TRBJ1-4; tentative D call: TRBD1 (5 bases). The CDR3 runs to 13 residues. The germline V gene encodes CDR1 SEHNR and CDR2 FQNEAQ (reference sequence).

The DNA for the CDR3 is TGTGCCAGCTTTGAGGCGCCAGGCTCTGGCTACACCTTC. Translated: CASFEAPGSGYTF. The chain combines TRBV2 with TRBJ1-2; D unresolved. V shed 8 bases and J shed 7 bases, with 17 bases lying between them. The CDR3 has 13 residues. CDR1 SNHLY and CDR2 FYNNEI come from the germline V gene.

This clonotype was detected ten times or more. This sequence joins TRBV12-3 or TRBV12-4 and TRBJ1-2, with a possible D match to TRBD1 (5 bases). The CDR3 is 15 residues long. The germline V and J ends were trimmed by 6 bases and 6 bases, with 20 bases remaining between them. The CDR3 bases are TGTGCCAGCAGGTCAGGGTTTGTTGGGTCCGATGGCTACACCTTC. Protein sequence: CASRSGFVGSDGYTF.

This clonotype was counted a single time. The chain joins TRBV11-1 to TRBJ2-5, with 8 bases matching TRBD2. The germline V gene encodes CDR1 SGHAT and CDR2 FQDESV (reference sequence). This CDR3 is 12 amino acids long. Trimming cost V 11 bases and J 3 bases; bases outside gene matches: 5. CDR3 sequence reads: CAPEAGEETQYF. The CDR3 bases are TGTGCCCCCGAAGCGGGGGAAGAGACCCAGTACTTC.

This clonotype was seen more than once but under ten times. V usage is TRBV29-1 and J usage is TRBJ1-1; 11 bases align to TRBD1. The V gene's germline CDR1 is SQVTM and CDR2 ANQGSEA. This CDR3 has 13 residues. V lost 7 bases to trimming and J lost 6 bases; unmatched junction nucleotides: 7. As DNA, the CDR3 is TGCAGCGCCGGACAGGGGGCGGGGGCTGAAGCTTTCTTT. Protein sequence: CSAGQGAGAEAFF.

This clonotype has ten or more counts. The chain joins TRBV29-1 to TRBJ2-7; D might be TRBD1 (6 bases). Deletions cut 7 bases from V and 2 bases from J, with 15 bases between. This CDR3 has 13 amino acids. Germline-derived CDR1 and CDR2 are SQVTM and ANQGSEA. CDR3 residues: CSGQTGGTYEQYF. CDR3 nucleotide sequence: TGCAGCGGCCAGACTGGGGGCACCTACGAGCAGTACTTC.

This chain connects TRBV5-1 to TRBJ2-5, with 7 nucleotides matching TRBD1. The junction had 13 bases not matched to a gene; V was cut back by 5 bases and J by 3 bases. There are 16 residues in the CDR3. CDR1 and CDR2 from the germline V gene are SGHRS and YFSETQ. CDR3 in DNA: TGCGCCAGCAGGAGGGGTCCACAGGGGTCAGAAGAGACCCAGTACTTC. Its translation is CASRRGPQGSEETQYF.

This clonotype occurred a few times. The gene calls are TRBV7-3 and TRBJ2-3, with 12 bases lining up with TRBD2. The junction had 2 bases not matched to a gene; V was cut back by 2 bases and J by 5 bases. This CDR3 is built from 15 residues. Germline assignment: CDR1 SGHTA and CDR2 FQGTGA. CDR3 sequence reads: CASSLLAGGGDTQYF. CDR3 nucleotide sequence: TGTGCCAGCAGCTTACTAGCGGGAGGGGGAGATACGCAGTATTTT. Supplemented by reference TRBV7-3 and TRBJ2-3, the full variable domain reads GAGVSQTPSNKVTEKGKYVELRCDPISGHTALYWYRQSLGQGPEFLIYFQGTGAADDSGLPNDRFFAVRPEGSVSTLKIQRTERGDSAVYLCASSLLAGGGDTQYFGPGTRLTVL.

This clonotype was seen repeatedly, ten times or more. The V call is TRBV7-8, the J call TRBJ1-1; tentative D call: TRBD1 (5 bases). Germline lookup yields CDR1 SGHVS and CDR2 FQNEAQ. Deletions cut 1 base from V and 10 bases from J, with 13 bases between. The CDR3 consists of 13 residues. The CDR3 region has the DNA TGTGCCAGCAGCTTAGGGGGGTCGAAGGGAGCTTTCTTT. Its protein product is CASSLGGSKGAFF.

The V gene is TRBV20-1, the J gene TRBJ2-2; TRBD2 matches at 12 bases. The germline V gene encodes CDR1 DFQATT and CDR2 SNEGSKA (reference sequence). The CDR3 is 15 amino acids. Losses at the gene ends were 5 bases for V and 5 bases for J; bases not matched to a gene: 6. The CDR3 nucleotides are TGCAGTGCTCCTGGACTAGCGGGGTGGACCGGGGAGCTGTTTTTT. This gives the protein CSAPGLAGWTGELFF.

The chain couples TRBV2 to TRBJ1-2, with D possibly being TRBD1 (6 bases). The CDR3 covers 13 residues. Germline V gene sequence: CDR1 SNHLY, CDR2 FYNNEI. DNA for the CDR3: TGTGACTTGGTGACAGGAGCTAACTATGGCTACACCTTC. Protein sequence: CDLVTGANYGYTF.

About this clonotype: The conserved final phenylalanine or tryptophan is absent from the CDR3, which likely points to a read error. J is TRBJ2-7 and V is TRBV28; a weak D match, TRBD1 (6 bases). CDR1 and CDR2 from the germline V gene are MDHEN and SYDVKM. Trimming removed 6 bases from V and 3 bases from J, with 18 bases in between. The CDR3 is 15 amino acids. CDR3 residues: CASRPLRGSGYEQYL. CDR3 bases: TGTGCCAGCAGACCGCTCAGGGGTTCGGGCTACGAGCAGTACCTC.

Notes on this clonotype: A single base separates this from a much larger clone, so it may be a read error. The chain has TRBV6-1 and TRBJ1-1; D unresolved. The germline V gene has CDR1 MNHNS and CDR2 SASEGT. The CDR3 covers 14 residues. The CDR3 loop reads CAISEMVENTEAFF. In nucleotides, the CDR3 is TGTGCCATCAGTGAAATGGTAGAGAACACTGAAGCTTTCTTT.

The sample holds many counts of this clonotype. The rearrangement joins TRBV29-1 to TRBJ1-5; D is possibly TRBD1 (5 bases). Trimming took 3 bases from V and 3 from J, leaving 9 bases between them. CDR3 size: 13 residues. Per germline, CDR1 SQVTM and CDR2 ANQGSEA. Here the CDR3 reads CSVDTGFNQPQHF. CDR3 in DNA: TGCAGCGTTGATACAGGTTTCAATCAGCCCCAGCATTTT.

The J gene is TRBJ2-5, the V gene TRBV9; a possible D gene is TRBD2 (6 bases). V was trimmed by 0 bases and J by 5 bases, leaving 11 bases between them. Germline CDR1 SGDLS, CDR2 YYNGEE. The CDR3 consists of 14 residues. CDR3 nucleotides: TGTGCCAGCAGCGTAGTAGGCGGGATGGAGACCCAGTACTTC. This sequence encodes CASSVVGGMETQYF.

This clonotype was seen many times. The chain couples TRBV7-8 to TRBJ2-5; 8 nucleotides line up with TRBD2. The CDR3 is 18 amino acids. The trim removed 7 bases at V and 3 bases at J, leaving 19 bases unmatched. Per the germline V gene, CDR1 is SGHVS and CDR2 is FQNEAQ. In DNA, the CDR3 is TGTGCCAGCAACAAACAGCGGACGGGCGCGGGAGGTAAAGAGACCCAGTACTTC. Translation: CASNKQRTGAGGKETQYF. Variable domain in full (rest from reference TRBV7-8 and TRBJ2-5): GAGVSQSPRYKVAKRGQDVALRCDPISGHVSLFWYQQALGQGPEFLTYFQNEAQLDKSGLPSDRFFAERPEGSVSTLKIQRTQQEDSAVYLCASNKQRTGAGGKETQYFGPGTRLLVL.

The chain uses TRBV30 and TRBJ1-1; 7 bases are a match to TRBD1. Germline V CDR1 and CDR2: GTSNPN, SVGIG (reference sequence). The junction had 0 bases not matched to a gene; V was cut back by 1 base and J by 10 bases. The CDR3 has 10 amino acids. The CDR3 loop is CAWSGTGAFF. The CDR3 DNA reads TGTGCCTGGAGTGGGACAGGAGCTTTCTTT.